This TCR beta chain stems from a study of blood T cell repertoires in COVID-19. Turning to the study itself: PBMCs, B-cell-depleted T cells, or T cells provided the cDNA or gDNA that made up the material.

Germline values: CDR1 LGHDT, CDR2 YNNKEL (reference sequence). The CDR3 runs 13 residues. With 10 bases removed from V and 3 bases from J, the gap between germline ends came to 15 bases. Source study methods: Amplifying reference gene primers gave estimates of nucleated cell counts. Data came from immunoSEQ multiplex PCR; TCRdb stores just in-frame clones and leaves some out. D and trimming come from the DNA, and the V and J calls and clone size come from that table. The sample has roughly 160,000 clones; 87% are singletons. The origin of this receptor is a woman aged 55-70 years who had recovered from COVID-19. The chain carries TRBV3-1 (or the pseudogene TRBV3-2) and TRBJ1-1; possible D gene TRBD1, 5 bases. The sample was peripheral blood. CDR3 bases: TGTGCCATTTCGCGGGGACTCTACACTGAAGCTTTCTTT. Protein sequence: CAISRGLYTEAFF.